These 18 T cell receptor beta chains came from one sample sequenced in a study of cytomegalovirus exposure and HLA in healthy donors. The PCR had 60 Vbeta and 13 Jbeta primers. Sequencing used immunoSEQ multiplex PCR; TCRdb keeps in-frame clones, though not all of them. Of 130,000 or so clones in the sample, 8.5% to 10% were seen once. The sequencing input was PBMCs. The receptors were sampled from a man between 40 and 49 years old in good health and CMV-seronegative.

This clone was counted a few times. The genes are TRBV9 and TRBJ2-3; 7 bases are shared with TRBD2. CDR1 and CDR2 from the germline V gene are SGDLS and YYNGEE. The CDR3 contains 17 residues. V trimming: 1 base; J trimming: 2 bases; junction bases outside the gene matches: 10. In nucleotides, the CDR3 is TGTGCCAGCAGCGTACCCCTGGCGGGGGACCCCACAGATACGCAGTATTTT. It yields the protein CASSVPLAGDPTDTQYF.

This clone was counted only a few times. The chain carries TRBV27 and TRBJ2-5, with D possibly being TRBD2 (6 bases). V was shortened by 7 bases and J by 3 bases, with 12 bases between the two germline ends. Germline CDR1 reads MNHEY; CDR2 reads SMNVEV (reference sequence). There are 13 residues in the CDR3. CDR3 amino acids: CASTPPGEETQYF. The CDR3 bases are TGTGCCAGCACCCCGCCGGGGGAAGAGACCCAGTACTTC.

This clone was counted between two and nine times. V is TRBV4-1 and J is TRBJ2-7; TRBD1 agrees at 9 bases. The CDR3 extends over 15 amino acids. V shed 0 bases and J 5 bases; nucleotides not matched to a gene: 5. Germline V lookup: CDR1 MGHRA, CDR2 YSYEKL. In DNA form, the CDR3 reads TGCGCCAGCAGCCAAGAAATTACAGGGGGCGACGAGCAGTACTTC. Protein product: CASSQEITGGDEQYF.

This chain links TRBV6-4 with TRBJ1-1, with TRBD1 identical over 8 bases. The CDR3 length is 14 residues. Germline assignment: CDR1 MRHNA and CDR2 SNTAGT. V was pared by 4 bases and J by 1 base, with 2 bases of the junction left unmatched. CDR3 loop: CASSAGTGNTEAFF. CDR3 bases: TGTGCCAGCAGTGCCGGGACAGGGAACACTGAAGCTTTCTTT.

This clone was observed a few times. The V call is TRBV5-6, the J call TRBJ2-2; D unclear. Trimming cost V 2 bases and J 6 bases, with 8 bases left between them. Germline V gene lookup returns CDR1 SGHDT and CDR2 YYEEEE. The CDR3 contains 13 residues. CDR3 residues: CASSFVLSGELFF. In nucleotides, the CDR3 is TGTGCCAGCAGCTTCGTTCTGTCCGGGGAGCTGTTTTTT.

As DNA, the CDR3 is TGTGCCAGCACCCCAACGGGACAGGGGGCTGAAGCTTTCTTT. Translated: CASTPTGQGAEAFF. The rearrangement links TRBV27 to TRBJ1-1; 11 nucleotides line up with TRBD1. This CDR3 is built from 14 residues. Germline-derived CDR1 and CDR2 are MNHEY and SMNVEV (reference sequence). V was pared by 7 bases and J by 6 bases, with 7 bases of the junction left unmatched.

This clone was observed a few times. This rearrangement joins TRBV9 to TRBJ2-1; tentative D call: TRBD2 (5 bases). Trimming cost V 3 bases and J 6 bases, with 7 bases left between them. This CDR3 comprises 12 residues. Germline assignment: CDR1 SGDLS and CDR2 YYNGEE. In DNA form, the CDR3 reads TGTGCCAGCAGCGGAGAGGGCAATGAGCAGTTCTTC. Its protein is CASSGEGNEQFF.

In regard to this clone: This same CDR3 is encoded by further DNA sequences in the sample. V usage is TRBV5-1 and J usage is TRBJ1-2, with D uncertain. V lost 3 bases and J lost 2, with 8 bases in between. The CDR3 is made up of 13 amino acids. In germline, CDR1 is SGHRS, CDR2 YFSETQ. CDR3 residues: CASSSTSNYGYTF. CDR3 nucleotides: TGCGCCAGCAGCTCCACTTCCAACTATGGCTACACCTTC.

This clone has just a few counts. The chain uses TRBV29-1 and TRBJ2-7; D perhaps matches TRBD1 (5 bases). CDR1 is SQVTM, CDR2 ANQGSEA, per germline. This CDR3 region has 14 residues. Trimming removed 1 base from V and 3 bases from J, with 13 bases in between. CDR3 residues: CSVEVSQGFYEQYF. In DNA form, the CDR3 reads TGCAGCGTTGAAGTGTCGCAGGGTTTCTACGAGCAGTACTTC.

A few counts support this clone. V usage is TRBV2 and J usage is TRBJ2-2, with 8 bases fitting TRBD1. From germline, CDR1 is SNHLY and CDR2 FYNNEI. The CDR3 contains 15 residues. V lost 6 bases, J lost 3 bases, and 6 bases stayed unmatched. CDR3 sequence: CASRPGTGYTGELFF. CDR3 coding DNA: TGTGCCAGCAGACCCGGGACAGGTTACACCGGGGAGCTGTTTTTT.

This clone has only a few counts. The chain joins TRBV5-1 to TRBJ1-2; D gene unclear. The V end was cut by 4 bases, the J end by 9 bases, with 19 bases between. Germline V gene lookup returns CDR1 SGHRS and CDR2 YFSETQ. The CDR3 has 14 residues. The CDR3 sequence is CASSPLGGSESYTF. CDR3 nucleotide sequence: TGCGCCAGCAGCCCCCTTGGCGGGTCAGAAAGCTACACCTTC.

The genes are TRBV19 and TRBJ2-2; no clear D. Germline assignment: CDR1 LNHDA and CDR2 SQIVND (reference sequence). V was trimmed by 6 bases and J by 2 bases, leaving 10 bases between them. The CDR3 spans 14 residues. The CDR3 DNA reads TGTGCCAGTAGGTTGGCAGATAACACCGGGGAGCTGTTTTTT. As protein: CASRLADNTGELFF.

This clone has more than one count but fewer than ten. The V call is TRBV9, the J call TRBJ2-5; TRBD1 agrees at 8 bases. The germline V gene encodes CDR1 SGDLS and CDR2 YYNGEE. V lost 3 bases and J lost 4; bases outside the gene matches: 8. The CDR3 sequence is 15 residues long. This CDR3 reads CASSGGQGVGETQYF. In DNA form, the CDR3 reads TGTGCCAGCAGCGGCGGACAGGGAGTAGGAGAGACCCAGTACTTC.

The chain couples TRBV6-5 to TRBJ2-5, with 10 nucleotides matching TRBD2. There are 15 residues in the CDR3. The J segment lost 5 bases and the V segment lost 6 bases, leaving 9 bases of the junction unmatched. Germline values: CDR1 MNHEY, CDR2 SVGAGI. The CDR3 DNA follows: TGTGCCAGCAGCACAAGCGGGGGGGTGACGGAGACCCAGTACTTC. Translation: CASSTSGGVTETQYF.

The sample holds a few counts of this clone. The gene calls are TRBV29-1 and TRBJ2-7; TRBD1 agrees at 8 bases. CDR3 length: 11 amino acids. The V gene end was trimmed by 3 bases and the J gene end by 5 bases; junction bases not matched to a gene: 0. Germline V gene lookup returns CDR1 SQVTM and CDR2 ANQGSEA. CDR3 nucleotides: TGCAGCGTTGACAGGGGGCACGAGCAGTACTTC. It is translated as CSVDRGHEQYF.

The CDR3 sequence is CASREQGFPGELFF. The CDR3 coding sequence is TGTGCCAGCAGAGAACAGGGCTTTCCCGGGGAGCTGTTTTTT. J is TRBJ2-2 and V is TRBV6-1; a weak D match, TRBD1 (6 bases). The CDR3 length is 14 residues. V was cut by 6 bases and J by 6 bases, with 14 bases left in between. The germline gives CDR1 MNHNS, CDR2 SASEGT.

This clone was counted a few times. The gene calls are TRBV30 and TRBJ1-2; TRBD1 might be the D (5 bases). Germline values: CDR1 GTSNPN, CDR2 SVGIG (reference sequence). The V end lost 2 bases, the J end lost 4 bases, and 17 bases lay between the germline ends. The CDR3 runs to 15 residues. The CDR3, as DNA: TGTGCCTGGAGTCGCAGGACACGAGTCAGCTATGGCTACACCTTC. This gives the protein CAWSRRTRVSYGYTF. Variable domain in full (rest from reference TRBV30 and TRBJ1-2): SQTIHQWPATLVQPVGSPLSLECTVEGTSNPNLYWYRQAAGRGLQLLFYSVGIGQISSEVPQNLSASRPQDRQFILSSKKLLLSDSGFYLCAWSRRTRVSYGYTFGSGTRLTVV.

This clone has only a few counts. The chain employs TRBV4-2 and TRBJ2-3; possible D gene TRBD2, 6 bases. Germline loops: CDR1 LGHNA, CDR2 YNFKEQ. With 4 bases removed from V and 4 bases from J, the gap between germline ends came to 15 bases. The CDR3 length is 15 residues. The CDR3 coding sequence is TGTGCCAGCAGCCCGTTGGAGGGGCGTGCAGATACGCAGTATTTT. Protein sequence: CASSPLEGRADTQYF.